This T cell receptor (beta chain) was obtained from a study of cytomegalovirus exposure and HLA in healthy donors. In its sample, this clone was seen a few times. The target antigen is unknown. With 4 bases clipped from V and 8 bases from J, the junction kept 6 bases outside the gene matches. Germline V lookup: CDR1 SGHVS, CDR2 FNYEAQ. The CDR3 is 14 amino acids. Study observations and caveats: TCR association rates varied by HLA locus in a later analysis, with DRB1 highest and HLA-C lowest. Later, an analysis found that common viral pathogens appeared to be linked with several of the most significant clusters.

Each donor's status was that of a healthy bone marrow donor. 13 Jbeta primers and 60 Vbeta primers were used for the PCR. Measured with immunoSEQ multiplex PCR; TCRdb has only the in-frame clones, and not every one. The profile covers over 100,000 clones, with 75% to 90% appearing a single time and 2% to 3% taken by the ten largest. Sequencing input: PBMCs. This sequence originates from a man in his forties in good health and CMV-seronegative. The chain carries TRBV7-6 and TRBJ1-4; 8 nucleotides agree with TRBD1. CDR3 loop: CASSSGTGGEKLFF. The CDR3 region has the DNA TGTGCCAGCAGCTCCGGGACAGGTGGAGAAAAACTGTTTTTT.